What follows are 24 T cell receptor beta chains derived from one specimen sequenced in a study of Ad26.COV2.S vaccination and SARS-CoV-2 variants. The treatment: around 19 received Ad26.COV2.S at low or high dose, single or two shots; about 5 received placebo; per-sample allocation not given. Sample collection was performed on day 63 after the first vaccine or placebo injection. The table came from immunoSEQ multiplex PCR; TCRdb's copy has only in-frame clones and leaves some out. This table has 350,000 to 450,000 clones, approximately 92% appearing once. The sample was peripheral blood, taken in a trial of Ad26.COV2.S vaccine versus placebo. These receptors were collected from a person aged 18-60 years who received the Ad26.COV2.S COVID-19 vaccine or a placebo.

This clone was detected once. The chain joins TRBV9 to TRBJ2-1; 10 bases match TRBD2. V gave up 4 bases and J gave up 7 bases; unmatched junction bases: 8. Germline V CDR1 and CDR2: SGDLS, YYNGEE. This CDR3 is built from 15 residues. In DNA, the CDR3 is TGTGCCAGCAGCCAGAGCGGGGGGGCGTTGAATGAGCAGTTCTTC. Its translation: CASSQSGGALNEQFF.

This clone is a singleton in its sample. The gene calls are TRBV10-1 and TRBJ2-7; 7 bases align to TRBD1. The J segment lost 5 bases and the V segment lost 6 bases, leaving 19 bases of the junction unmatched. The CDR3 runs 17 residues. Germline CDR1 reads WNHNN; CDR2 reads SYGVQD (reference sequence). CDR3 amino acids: CASSVRYDRVVFHEQYF. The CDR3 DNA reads TGCGCCAGCAGCGTCCGGTATGACAGGGTGGTTTTCCACGAGCAGTACTTC.

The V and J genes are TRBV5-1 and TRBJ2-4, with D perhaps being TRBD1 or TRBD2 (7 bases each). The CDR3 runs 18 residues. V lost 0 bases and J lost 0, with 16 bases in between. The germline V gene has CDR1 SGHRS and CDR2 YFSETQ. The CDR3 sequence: CASSLESGDRLAKNIQYF. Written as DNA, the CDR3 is TGCGCCAGCAGCTTGGAAAGCGGGGACAGACTAGCCAAAAACATTCAGTACTTC.

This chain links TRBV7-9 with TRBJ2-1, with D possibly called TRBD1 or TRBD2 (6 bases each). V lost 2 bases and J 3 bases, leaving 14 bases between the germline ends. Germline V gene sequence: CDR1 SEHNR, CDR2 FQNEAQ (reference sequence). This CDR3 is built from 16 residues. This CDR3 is CASSLSSRGGYNEQFF. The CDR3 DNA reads TGTGCCAGCAGCTTAAGCTCCAGGGGAGGCTACAATGAGCAGTTCTTC.

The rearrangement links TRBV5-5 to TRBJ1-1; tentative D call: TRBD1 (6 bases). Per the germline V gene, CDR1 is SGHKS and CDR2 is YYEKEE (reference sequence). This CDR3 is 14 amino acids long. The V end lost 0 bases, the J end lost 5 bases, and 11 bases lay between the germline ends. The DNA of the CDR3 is TGTGCCAGCAGCTTGGTTGGGGGGCTTACTGAAGCTTTCTTT. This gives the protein CASSLVGGLTEAFF.

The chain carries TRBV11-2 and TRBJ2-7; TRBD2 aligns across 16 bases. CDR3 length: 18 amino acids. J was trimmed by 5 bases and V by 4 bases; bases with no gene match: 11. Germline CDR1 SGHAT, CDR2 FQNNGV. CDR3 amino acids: CASSSGTSGGAVGHEQYF. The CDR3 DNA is TGTGCCAGCAGCTCCGGGACTAGCGGGGGGGCAGTCGGCCACGAGCAGTACTTC.

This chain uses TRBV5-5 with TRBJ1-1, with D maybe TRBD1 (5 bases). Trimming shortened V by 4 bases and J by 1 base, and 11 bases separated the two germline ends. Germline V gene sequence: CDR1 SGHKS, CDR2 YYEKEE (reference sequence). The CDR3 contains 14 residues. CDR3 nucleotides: TGTGCCAGCAGCCCTGGACACTGGAACACTGAAGCTTTCTTT. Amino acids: CASSPGHWNTEAFF.

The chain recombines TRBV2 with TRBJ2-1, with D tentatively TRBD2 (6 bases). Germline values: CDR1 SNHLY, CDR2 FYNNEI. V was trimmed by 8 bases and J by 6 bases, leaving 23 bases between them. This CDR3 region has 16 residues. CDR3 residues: CASHDYGGGESNEQFF. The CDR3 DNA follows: TGTGCCAGCCACGACTACGGTGGCGGGGAAAGCAATGAGCAGTTCTTC.

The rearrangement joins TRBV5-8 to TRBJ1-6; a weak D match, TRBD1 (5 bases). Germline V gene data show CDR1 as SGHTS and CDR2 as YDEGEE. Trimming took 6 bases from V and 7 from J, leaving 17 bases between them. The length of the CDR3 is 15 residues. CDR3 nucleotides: TGTGCCAGCACCTGGATCGGGGGTTTCAATTCACCCCTCCACTTT. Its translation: CASTWIGGFNSPLHF. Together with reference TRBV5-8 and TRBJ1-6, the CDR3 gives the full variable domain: EAGVTQSPTHLIKTRGQQATLRCSPISGHTSVYWYQQALGLGLQFLLWYDEGEERNRGNFPPRFSGRQFPNYSSELNVNALELEDSALYLCASTWIGGFNSPLHFGNGTRLTVT.

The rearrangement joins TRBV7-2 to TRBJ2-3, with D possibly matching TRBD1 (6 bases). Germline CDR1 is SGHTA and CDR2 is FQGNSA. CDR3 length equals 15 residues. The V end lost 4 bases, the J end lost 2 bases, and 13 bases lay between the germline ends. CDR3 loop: CASSSRGQFTDTQYF. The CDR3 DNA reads TGTGCCAGCAGCTCCCGAGGACAGTTCACAGATACGCAGTATTTT.

Here the CDR3 DNA reads TGTGCCAGCAGATCCCTGGCGGGGGGCTCCTACGAGCAGTACTTC. Encoded protein: CASRSLAGGSYEQYF. This chain connects TRBV27 to TRBJ2-7, with TRBD2 matching 8 bases. The length of the CDR3 is 15 residues. V shed 6 bases and J 0 bases; nucleotides not matched to a gene: 7. Germline V gene data show CDR1 as MNHEY and CDR2 as SMNVEV (reference sequence).

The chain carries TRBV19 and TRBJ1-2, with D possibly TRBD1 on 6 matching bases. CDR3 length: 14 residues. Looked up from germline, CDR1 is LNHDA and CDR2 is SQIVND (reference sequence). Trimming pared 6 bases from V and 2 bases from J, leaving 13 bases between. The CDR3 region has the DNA TGTGCCAGTAGGACCCGGACAGCAAACTATGGCTACACCTTC. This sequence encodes CASRTRTANYGYTF.

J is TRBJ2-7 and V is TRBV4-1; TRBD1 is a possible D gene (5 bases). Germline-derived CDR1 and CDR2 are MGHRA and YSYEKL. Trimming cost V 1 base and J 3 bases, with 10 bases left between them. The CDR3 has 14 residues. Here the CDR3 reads CASSQALDSYEQYF. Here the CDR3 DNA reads TGCGCCAGCAGCCAAGCTCTCGACAGCTACGAGCAGTACTTC.

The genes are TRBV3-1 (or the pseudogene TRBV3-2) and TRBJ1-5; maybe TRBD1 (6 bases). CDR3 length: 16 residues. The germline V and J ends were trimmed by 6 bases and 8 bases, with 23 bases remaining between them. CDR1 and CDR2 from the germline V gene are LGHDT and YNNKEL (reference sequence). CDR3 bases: TGTGCCAGCAGACCCGACAGGAACCCCCGATTAGAGCCCCAGCATTTT. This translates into CASRPDRNPRLEPQHF.

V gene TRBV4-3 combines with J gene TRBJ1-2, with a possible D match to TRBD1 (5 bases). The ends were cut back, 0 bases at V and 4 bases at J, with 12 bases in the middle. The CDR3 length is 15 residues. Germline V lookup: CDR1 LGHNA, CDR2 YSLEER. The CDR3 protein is CASSQELGDPYGYTF. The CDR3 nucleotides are TGCGCCAGCAGCCAAGAACTGGGGGATCCCTATGGCTACACCTTC.

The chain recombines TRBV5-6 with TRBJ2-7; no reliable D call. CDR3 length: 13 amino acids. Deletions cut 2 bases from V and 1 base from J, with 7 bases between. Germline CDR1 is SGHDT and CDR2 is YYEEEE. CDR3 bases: TGTGCCAGCAGCTTCCTCAGGTCCTACGAGCAGTACTTC. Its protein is CASSFLRSYEQYF. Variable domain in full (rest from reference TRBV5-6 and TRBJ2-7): DAGVTQSPTHLIKTRGQQVTLRCSPKSGHDTVSWYQQALGQGPQFIFQYYEEEERQRGNFPDRFSGHQFPNYSSELNVNALLLGDSALYLCASSFLRSYEQYFGPGTRLTVT.

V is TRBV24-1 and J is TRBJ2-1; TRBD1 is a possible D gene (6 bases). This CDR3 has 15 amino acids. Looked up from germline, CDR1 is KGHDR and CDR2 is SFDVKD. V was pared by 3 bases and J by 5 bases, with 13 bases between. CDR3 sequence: CATSDTGPLDNEQFF. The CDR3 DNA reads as TGTGCCACCAGTGATACAGGGCCGTTGGACAATGAGCAGTTCTTC.

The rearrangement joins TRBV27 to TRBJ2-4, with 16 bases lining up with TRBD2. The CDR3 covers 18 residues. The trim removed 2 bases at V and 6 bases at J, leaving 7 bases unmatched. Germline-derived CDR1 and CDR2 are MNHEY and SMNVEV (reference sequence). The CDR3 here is CASSLDGTSGGAVNIQYF. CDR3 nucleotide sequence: TGTGCCAGCAGTTTAGACGGGACTAGCGGGGGGGCGGTAAACATTCAGTACTTC.

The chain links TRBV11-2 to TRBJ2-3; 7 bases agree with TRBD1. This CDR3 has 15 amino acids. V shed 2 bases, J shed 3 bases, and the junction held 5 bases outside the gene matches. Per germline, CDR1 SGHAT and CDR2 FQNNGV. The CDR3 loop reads CASSLKGAFTDTQYF. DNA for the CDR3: TGTGCCAGCAGCTTAAAGGGGGCCTTTACAGATACGCAGTATTTT.

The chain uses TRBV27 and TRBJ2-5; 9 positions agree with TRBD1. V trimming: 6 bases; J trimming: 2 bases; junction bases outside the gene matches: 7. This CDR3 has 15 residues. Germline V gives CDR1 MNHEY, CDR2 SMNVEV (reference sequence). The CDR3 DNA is TGTGCCAGCAGGAGGGACAGGGTGGGGCAAGAGACCCAGTACTTC. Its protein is CASRRDRVGQETQYF.

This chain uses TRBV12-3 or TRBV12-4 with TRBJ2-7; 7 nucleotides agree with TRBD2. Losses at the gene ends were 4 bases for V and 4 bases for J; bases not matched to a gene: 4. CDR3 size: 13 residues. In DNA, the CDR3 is TGTGCCAGCAGTTCTGGGACTACTTACGAGCAGTACTTC. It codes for CASSSGTTYEQYF.

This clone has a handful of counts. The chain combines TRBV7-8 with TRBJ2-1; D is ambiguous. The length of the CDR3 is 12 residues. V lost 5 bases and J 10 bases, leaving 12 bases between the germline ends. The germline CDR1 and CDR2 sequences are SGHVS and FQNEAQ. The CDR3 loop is CASSDTIREQFF. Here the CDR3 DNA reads TGTGCCAGCAGCGACACTATACGAGAGCAGTTCTTC.

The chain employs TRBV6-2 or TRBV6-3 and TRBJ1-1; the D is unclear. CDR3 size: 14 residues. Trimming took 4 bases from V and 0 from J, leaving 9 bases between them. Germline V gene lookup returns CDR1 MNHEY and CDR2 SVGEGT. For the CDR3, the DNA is TGTGCCAGCAGTTGGCTTAATATGAACACTGAAGCTTTCTTT. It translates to CASSWLNMNTEAFF.

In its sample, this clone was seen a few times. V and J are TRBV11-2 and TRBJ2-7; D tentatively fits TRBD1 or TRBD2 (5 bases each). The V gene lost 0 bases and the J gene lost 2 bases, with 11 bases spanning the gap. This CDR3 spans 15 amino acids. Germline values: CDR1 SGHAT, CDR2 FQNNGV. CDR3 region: CASSLDPQGPYEQYF. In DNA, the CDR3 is TGTGCCAGCAGCTTAGATCCGCAGGGACCCTACGAGCAGTACTTC.